These 5 T cell receptor beta chains originate from one sample sequenced in a study of T cell responses to AZD1222 COVID-19 vaccine. The data were produced by immunoSEQ multiplex PCR, yet TCRdb's version contains in-frame clones alone and is incomplete. The sample records 150,000 to 200,000 clones, 85% to 95% being singletons. Specimen: peripheral blood, collected on day 0 of AZD1222 vaccination. These receptors were obtained from an adult in good health.

J is TRBJ2-1 and V is TRBV5-6, with 11 positions matching TRBD2. CDR3 length: 19 residues. The junction had 12 bases not matched to a gene; V was cut back by 0 bases and J by 4 bases. The germline CDR1 and CDR2 sequences are SGHDT and YYEEEE. Here the CDR3 reads CASSLGGAAGTSGYNEQFF. The CDR3 DNA follows: TGTGCCAGCAGCTTGGGTGGGGCGGCCGGGACTAGCGGATACAATGAGCAGTTCTTC.

The genes are TRBV12-3 or TRBV12-4 and TRBJ1-1, with TRBD1 as a possible D gene (5 bases). Trimming left V 3 bases short and J 4 bases short, with 9 bases between. The CDR3 runs 13 residues. The CDR3 is CASSFGGGTEAFF. The CDR3 DNA reads as TGTGCCAGCAGTTTTGGGGGGGGCACTGAAGCTTTCTTT.

The chain joins TRBV7-2 to TRBJ1-4, with D perhaps TRBD1 (6 bases). This CDR3 has 15 residues. The ends were cut back, 4 bases at V and 2 bases at J, with 11 bases in the middle. The germline gives CDR1 SGHTA, CDR2 FQGNSA. CDR3 in DNA: TGTGCCAGCAGCTCCCTCGGACAGACTAATGAAAAACTGTTTTTT. As protein: CASSSLGQTNEKLFF.

This chain joins TRBV5-1 and TRBJ2-5; unclear D gene. V lost 3 bases and J lost 2, with 2 bases in between. The germline V gene has CDR1 SGHRS and CDR2 YFSETQ. This CDR3 has 11 amino acids. The CDR3 nucleotides read TGCGCCAGCAGCTCTCAAGAGACCCAGTACTTC. Protein product: CASSSQETQYF.

This chain uses TRBV5-1 with TRBJ2-5; a weak D match, TRBD1 (6 bases). Trimming left V 1 base short and J 5 bases short, with 15 bases between. In germline, CDR1 is SGHRS, CDR2 YFSETQ. This CDR3 spans 15 amino acids. The CDR3 nucleotides read TGCGCCAGCAGCTTGAATCCAGGGGCCAAGGAGACCCAGTACTTC. It specifies CASSLNPGAKETQYF.